Listed here are 23 T cell receptor beta chains from one sample, sequenced in a study of blood T cells in healthy people across ages. Combining a sample-barcoded 5' primer with a J-beta primer mix, a second PCR ran for about 7 to 12 cycles. MiXCR, applied by TCRdb to the 5' RACE reads, yields one record per CDR3 protein. The table records roughly 800,000 distinct CDR3 sequences, more than 45% of them present only once. Sequenced sample: blood. Receptor source: a man aged 25 to 40 in good health.

The chain carries TRBV3-1 and TRBJ2-3; 8 bases match TRBD1. Trimming removed 2 bases from V and 6 bases from J; junction bases left unmatched: 13. This CDR3 comprises 17 residues. Per the germline V gene, CDR1 is LGHDT and CDR2 is YNNKEL (reference sequence). CDR3 nucleotides: TGTGCCAGCAGCCAAAGTATTATTGGGCAGGGGGCTGATACGCAGTATTTT. Translating gives CASSQSIIGQGADTQYF.

This clonotype appeared many times. V usage is TRBV7-2 and J usage is TRBJ1-2; 8 nucleotides match TRBD1. The CDR3 runs 13 residues. J lost 5 bases, V lost 5 bases, and 4 bases had no gene match. Germline values: CDR1 SGHTA, CDR2 FQGNSA. The CDR3 here is CASSPDREYGYTF. In DNA, the CDR3 is TGTGCCAGCAGCCCGGACAGGGAGTATGGCTACACCTTC.

The chain employs TRBV7-2 and TRBJ1-2, with D possibly matching TRBD1 (6 bases). Germline lookup yields CDR1 SGHTA and CDR2 FQGNSA. V lost 5 bases and J 4 bases, leaving 14 bases between the germline ends. The CDR3 is made up of 14 amino acids. CDR3 DNA: TGTGCCAGCAGCCTTGTACAGGACAGCTATGGCTACACCTTC. Amino acids: CASSLVQDSYGYTF.

This clonotype was found many times. V usage is TRBV4-2 and J usage is TRBJ2-7; 10 bases are a match to TRBD2. CDR1 and CDR2 from the germline V gene are LGHNA and YNFKEQ. V shed 2 bases, J shed 4 bases, and the junction held 8 bases outside the gene matches. The CDR3 loop spans 16 amino acids. CDR3 DNA sequence: TGTGCCAGCAGCCAATATTTTCCTAGCGGGAGTTACGAGCAGTACTTC. Its protein is CASSQYFPSGSYEQYF.

The chain carries TRBV29-1 and TRBJ2-1; 7 nucleotides align to TRBD1. Germline CDR1 is SQVTM and CDR2 is ANQGSEA. V trimming: 7 bases; J trimming: 10 bases; junction bases outside the gene matches: 13. This CDR3 has 13 residues. CDR3 sequence reads: CSAVPTGAPEQFF. Written as DNA, the CDR3 is TGCAGCGCAGTCCCAACAGGGGCGCCGGAGCAGTTCTTC.

This clonotype was found a few times. This chain uses TRBV5-1 with TRBJ2-3, with a weak D call TRBD2 (6 bases). The germline gives CDR1 SGHRS, CDR2 YFSETQ. With 1 base removed from V and 0 bases from J, the gap between germline ends came to 9 bases. The CDR3 is made up of 15 amino acids. CDR3 bases: TGCGCCAGCAGCTTGTTAGCGGATAGCACAGATACGCAGTATTTT. Translated, it gives CASSLLADSTDTQYF.

The chain links TRBV25-1 to TRBJ2-6; 10 bases are a match to TRBD1. Germline V lookup: CDR1 MGHDK, CDR2 SYGVNS. The CDR3 sequence is 17 residues long. Trimming took 11 bases from V and 0 from J; bases not matched to a gene: 10. DNA for the CDR3: TGTGCCGGCACTCTCGGACAGGGGGACTCTGGGGCCAACGTCCTGACTTTC. Translated: CAGTLGQGDSGANVLTF.

The chain links TRBV29-1 to TRBJ2-3; 9 bases agree with TRBD2. Germline lookup yields CDR1 SQVTM and CDR2 ANQGSEA. Unmatched junction bases numbered 10, after V lost 3 bases and J lost 6 bases. The CDR3 is 15 amino acids. The CDR3: CSVEVSGGPLDTQYF. The CDR3 nucleotides are TGCAGCGTTGAGGTCAGCGGGGGGCCCCTGGATACGCAGTATTTT.

The CDR3 DNA reads TGTGCCAGCAGCTTGAGGGGGCGCGGTGAAAAACTGTTTTTT. It encodes CASSLRGRGEKLFF. V is TRBV5-5 and J is TRBJ1-4; 7 nucleotides line up with TRBD1. The germline V gene encodes CDR1 SGHKS and CDR2 YYEKEE (reference sequence). V gave up 1 base and J gave up 7 bases; unmatched junction bases: 4. The CDR3 is 14 amino acids.

V is TRBV20-1 and J is TRBJ2-1; D may be TRBD2 (6 bases). V lost 2 bases and J 10 bases, leaving 15 bases between the germline ends. Germline assignment: CDR1 DFQATT and CDR2 SNEGSKA (reference sequence). The CDR3 length is 13 residues. The CDR3 DNA reads as TGCAGTGCTAGAAAGGCGGGATCTTTCGAGCAGTTCTTC. Translated, it gives CSARKAGSFEQFF.

V is TRBV27 and J is TRBJ2-4, with D hard to call. TRBJ2-7 explains the end of the DNA better; the J call may be wrong. The V gene's germline CDR1 is MNHEY and CDR2 SMNVEV (reference sequence). The CDR3 spans 13 residues. The CDR3 is CASGRTVMYEQYF. CDR3 coding DNA: TGTGCCAGCGGTAGGACGGTAATGTACGAGCAGTACTTC.

This clonotype showed up just a few times. The genes are TRBV7-2 and TRBJ2-7; D is undetermined. Germline loops: CDR1 SGHTA, CDR2 FQGNSA. V lost 0 bases and J 6 bases, leaving 15 bases between the germline ends. The CDR3 spans 15 residues. The DNA of the CDR3 is TGTGCCAGCAGCTTAGCGCGGTTAGGTCGGGCCGAGCAGTACTTC. Translation: CASSLARLGRAEQYF.

About this clonotype itself: This may come from a read error, since a much larger clone is one base off. V is TRBV20-1 and J is TRBJ2-7; D unresolved. CDR3 length: 14 amino acids. Trimming took 5 bases from V and 3 from J, leaving 17 bases between them. The germline V gene encodes CDR1 DFQATT and CDR2 SNEGSKA (reference sequence). The CDR3 sequence: CSAASWAESYEQYF. DNA of the CDR3: TGCAGTGCTGCCTCATGGGCAGAGAGCTACGAGCAGTACTTC.

This clonotype has just a few counts. This chain uses TRBV20-1 with TRBJ2-3; 7 bases are shared with TRBD2. CDR3 length equals 15 residues. The V gene end was trimmed by 3 bases and the J gene end by 2 bases; junction bases not matched to a gene: 8. Germline lookup yields CDR1 DFQATT and CDR2 SNEGSKA (reference sequence). The CDR3 DNA sequence: TGCAGTGCTAGTTCTAGCGGAGATAACACAGATACGCAGTATTTT. Protein sequence: CSASSSGDNTDTQYF.

The chain links TRBV29-1 to TRBJ2-3; possibly TRBD1 for D (6 bases). The V gene lost 4 bases and the J gene lost 2 bases, with 19 bases spanning the gap. Germline CDR1 SQVTM, CDR2 ANQGSEA. CDR3 length: 16 residues. The chain's CDR3 is CSVGGLQGTNTDTQYF. The CDR3 nucleotides are TGCAGCGTTGGGGGCCTGCAGGGGACGAACACAGATACGCAGTATTTT.

The chain uses TRBV28 and TRBJ2-4; no firm D call. The CDR3 sequence is 14 residues long. The germline V gene has CDR1 MDHEN and CDR2 SYDVKM. V gave up 5 bases and J gave up 4 bases, with 12 bases separating them. The CDR3 reads CASSLTTKKNIQYF. Here the CDR3 DNA reads TGTGCCAGCAGTCTCACAACTAAGAAAAACATTCAGTACTTC.

The V and J genes are TRBV4-3 and TRBJ2-4; D is uncertain. The end of the DNA fits TRBJ2-7 better, so the J call may be wrong. Germline-derived CDR1 and CDR2 are LGHNA and YSLEER. This CDR3 comprises 15 residues. The DNA for the CDR3 is TGCGCCAGCAGCCAGACCAGGACGGTCTCCTACGAGCAGTACTTC. This gives the protein CASSQTRTVSYEQYF.

This chain links TRBV4-2 with TRBJ2-1; TRBD1 matches 8 bases. Per germline, CDR1 LGHNA and CDR2 YNFKEQ. V trimming: 4 bases; J trimming: 10 bases; junction bases outside the gene matches: 9. This CDR3 is built from 14 residues. CDR3 in amino acids: CASSRETGVREQFF. Written as DNA, the CDR3 is TGTGCCAGCAGCCGAGAGACAGGGGTCCGAGAGCAGTTCTTC.

J is TRBJ2-3 and V is TRBV20-1; D is undetermined. Germline assignment: CDR1 DFQATT and CDR2 SNEGSKA (reference sequence). The CDR3 covers 13 residues. Between the trimmed V and J ends, which lost 5 bases and 1 base, there was a span of 10 bases. The CDR3 protein is CSALGSGTDTQYF. CDR3 in DNA: TGCAGTGCTCTAGGTTCGGGCACAGATACGCAGTATTTT.

This clonotype was observed a handful of times. The genes are TRBV20-1 and TRBJ2-7, with D unresolved. The CDR3 has 13 residues. CDR1 DFQATT and CDR2 SNEGSKA come from the germline V gene (reference sequence). Trimming left V 4 bases short and J 1 base short, with 11 bases between. CDR3 protein: CSATGGISYEQYF. The CDR3 DNA follows: TGCAGTGCTACCGGTGGCATTTCCTACGAGCAGTACTTC.

This chain links TRBV27 with TRBJ1-2; D unclear. This CDR3 has 16 amino acids. Germline V gene data show CDR1 as MNHEY and CDR2 as SMNVEV (reference sequence). The V and J ends lost 6 bases and 4 bases respectively, with 21 bases between them. The CDR3 coding sequence is TGTGCCAGCAGCTCTGATCCTGGGGAACCCGGCTATGGCTACACCTTC. Translating gives CASSSDPGEPGYGYTF.

DNA for the CDR3: TGTGCCATCAGTGAGGCGGGACGGGAAACGACCCAGTACTTC. Residues: CAISEAGRETTQYF. The rearrangement joins TRBV10-3 to TRBJ2-7; D possibly corresponds to TRBD2 (6 bases). Gene TRBJ2-5 matches the end of the DNA better, so the J call may be wrong. The CDR3 extends over 14 amino acids. CDR1 is ENHRY, CDR2 SYGVKD, per germline.

V usage is TRBV20-1 and J usage is TRBJ2-1; 12 positions match TRBD2. After removal of 5 bases from V and 13 bases from J, the junction contained 12 bases not matched to a gene. In germline, CDR1 is DFQATT, CDR2 SNEGSKA (reference sequence). The CDR3 length is 14 residues. The CDR3 DNA reads as TGCAGTGCTCGCCCGACTAGCGGGGGTGAGACCCAGTTCTTC. It translates to CSARPTSGGETQFF.